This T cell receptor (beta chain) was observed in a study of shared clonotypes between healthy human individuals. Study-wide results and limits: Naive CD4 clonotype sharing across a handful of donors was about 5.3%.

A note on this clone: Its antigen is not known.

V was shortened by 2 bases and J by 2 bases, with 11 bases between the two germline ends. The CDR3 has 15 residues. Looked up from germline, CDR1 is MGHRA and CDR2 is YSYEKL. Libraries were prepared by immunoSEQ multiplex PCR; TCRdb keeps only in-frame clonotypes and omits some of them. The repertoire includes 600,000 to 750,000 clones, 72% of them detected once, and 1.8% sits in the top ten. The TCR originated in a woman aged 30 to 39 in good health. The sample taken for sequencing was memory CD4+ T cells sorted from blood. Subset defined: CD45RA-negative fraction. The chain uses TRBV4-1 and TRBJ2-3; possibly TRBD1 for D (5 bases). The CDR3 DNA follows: TGCGCCAGCAGCCAAAATGGACACCTCACAGATACGCAGTATTTT. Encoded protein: CASSQNGHLTDTQYF.